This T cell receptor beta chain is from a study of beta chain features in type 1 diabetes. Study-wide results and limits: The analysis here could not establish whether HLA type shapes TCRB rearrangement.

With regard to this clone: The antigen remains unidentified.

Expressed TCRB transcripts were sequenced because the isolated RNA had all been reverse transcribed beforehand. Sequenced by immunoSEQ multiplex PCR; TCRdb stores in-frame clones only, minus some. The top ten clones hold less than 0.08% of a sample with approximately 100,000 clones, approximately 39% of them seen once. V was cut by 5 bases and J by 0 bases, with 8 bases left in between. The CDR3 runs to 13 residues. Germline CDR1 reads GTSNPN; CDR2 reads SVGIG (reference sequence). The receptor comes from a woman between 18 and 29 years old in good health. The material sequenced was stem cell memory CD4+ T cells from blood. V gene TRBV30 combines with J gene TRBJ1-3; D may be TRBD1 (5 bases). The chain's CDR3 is CAWDSFSGNTIYF. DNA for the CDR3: TGTGCCTGGGACAGTTTCTCTGGAAACACCATATATTTT.